Below are 27 T cell receptor beta chains sequenced from a single sample in a study of blood T cell repertoires in COVID-19 (dated by TCRdb to 2020 to 2022). Library generation was performed with the immunoSEQ multiplex PCR assay. TCRdb's version of the immuneACCESS table is confined to in-frame rearrangements and falls short of the full clone set. An unresolved V gene accounts for under half of the shortfall where checked; the remainder is of unknown origin. The sample records around 200,000 clones, roughly 82% of which are singletons. The top ten hold around 6% of the sample. Sequenced sample: PBMCs or T cells enriched from blood (not recorded which). These receptors were collected from a man aged 40-50 years with acute COVID-19.

The chain is built from TRBV7-3 and TRBJ2-1; 9 nucleotides agree with TRBD2. Germline CDR1 SGHTA, CDR2 FQGTGA. The CDR3 totals 15 residues. V lost 2 bases to trimming and J lost 6 bases; unmatched junction nucleotides: 5. Written as DNA, the CDR3 is TGTGCCAGCAGCTTAGGGCGGGAGGGTACCAATGAGCAGTTCTTC. It translates to CASSLGREGTNEQFF.

J is TRBJ1-1 and V is TRBV11-2; unclear D gene. The CDR3 has 13 residues. The V end was cut by 5 bases, the J end by 1 base, with 8 bases between. Germline V gene sequence: CDR1 SGHAT, CDR2 FQNNGV. The CDR3 spells CASSPQQNTEAFF. DNA for the CDR3: TGTGCCAGCAGCCCCCAACAGAACACTGAAGCTTTCTTT. The whole variable domain, remainder taken from reference TRBV11-2 and TRBJ1-1, is EAGVAQSPRYKIIEKRQSVAFWCNPISGHATLYWYQQILGQGPKLLIQFQNNGVVDDSQLPKDRFSAERLKGVDSTLKIQPAKLEDSAVYLCASSPQQNTEAFFGQGTRLTVV.

In nucleotides, the CDR3 is TGTGCCAGCAGTAGTTCAGGGGAGACCCAGTACTTC. This sequence encodes CASSSSGETQYF. The chain couples TRBV27 to TRBJ2-5; perhaps TRBD1 as D (5 bases). V lost 5 bases to trimming and J lost 5 bases, with 9 bases between them. The germline V gene encodes CDR1 MNHEY and CDR2 SMNVEV (reference sequence). This CDR3 is 12 amino acids long.

This clone is a singleton in its sample. The chain has TRBV4-3 and TRBJ2-6; the D gene is possibly TRBD1 (6 bases). With 1 base removed from V and 4 bases from J, the gap between germline ends came to 11 bases. This CDR3 spans 16 amino acids. Germline V gene sequence: CDR1 LGHNA, CDR2 YSLEER. CDR3 DNA sequence: TGCGCCAGCAGCCAAGCGGCAGGGGCCGGGGCCAACGTCCTGACTTTC. This gives the protein CASSQAAGAGANVLTF.

This clone was seen a handful of times. The chain links TRBV25-1 to TRBJ2-7; no definite D call. Trimming pared 7 bases from V and 4 bases from J, leaving 20 bases between. Germline loops: CDR1 MGHDK, CDR2 SYGVNS. The CDR3 has 15 amino acids. The CDR3 sequence: CASNTDADNNYEQYF. CDR3 nucleotides: TGTGCCAGCAATACAGACGCCGATAATAATTACGAGCAGTACTTC.

The chain combines TRBV21-1 with TRBJ1-1; TRBD1 is taken as the D call from the table, unchecked against the DNA. TRBV21-1 is recorded as a pseudogene. There are 13 residues in the CDR3. CDR3 sequence reads: CASEGVANTEAFF. The DNA for the CDR3 is TGTGCCAGCGAGGGGGTTGCGAACACTGAAGCTTTCTTT.

The rearrangement uses TRBV5-6 and TRBJ2-2, with TRBD2 identical over 8 bases. V lost 2 bases, J lost 6 bases, and 6 bases stayed unmatched. This CDR3 has 15 residues. The germline gives CDR1 SGHDT, CDR2 YYEEEE. The DNA for the CDR3 is TGTGCCAGCAGCTTAGAGGGACTAGATGCCGGGGAGCTGTTTTTT. Translation: CASSLEGLDAGELFF.

This rearrangement joins TRBV6-5 to TRBJ1-2, with D uncertain. Germline CDR1 is MNHEY and CDR2 is SVGAGI. The CDR3 runs to 15 residues. V lost 0 bases to trimming and J lost 7 bases, with 15 bases between them. In DNA, the CDR3 is TGTGCCAGCAGTTACTCCCGCGGAGCTTTGGGTGGCTACACCTTC. This sequence encodes CASSYSRGALGGYTF.

Here the CDR3 DNA reads TGCGCCAGCAGCCAAGATGTAGGCAGGGCCTCTGGAAACACCATATATTTT. Its protein product is CASSQDVGRASGNTIYF. The J gene is TRBJ1-3, the V gene TRBV4-1, with D possibly being TRBD1 (5 bases). The CDR3 is made up of 17 amino acids. Germline CDR1 and CDR2: MGHRA and YSYEKL. Trimming stripped 0 bases from V and 0 bases from J, with 12 bases between.

This clone has just a few counts. The J gene is TRBJ1-6, the V gene TRBV5-5, with 9 bases lining up with TRBD1. This CDR3 has 15 amino acids. Germline CDR1 and CDR2: SGHKS and YYEKEE (reference sequence). V gave up 0 bases and J gave up 8 bases; unmatched junction bases: 3. Here the CDR3 DNA reads TGTGCCAGCAGCTTGGAAGGGACAGGGTATTCACCCCTCCACTTT. This sequence encodes CASSLEGTGYSPLHF.

This rearrangement joins TRBV27 to TRBJ2-7; D might be TRBD2 (7 bases). This CDR3 is 15 amino acids long. From germline, CDR1 is MNHEY and CDR2 SMNVEV (reference sequence). V was clipped by 6 bases and J by 0 bases, with 15 bases between them. The CDR3 sequence: CASSPSGTSSYEQYF. CDR3 in DNA: TGTGCCAGCAGCCCAAGCGGGACAAGCTCCTACGAGCAGTACTTC.

This clone was seen once. CDR3 region: CASSYIYQPQHF. In DNA form, the CDR3 reads TGTGCCAGCAGTTATATCTATCAGCCCCAGCATTTT. This chain joins TRBV6-2 or TRBV6-3 and TRBJ1-5; D unclear. The CDR3 length is 12 residues. Germline CDR1 MNHEY, CDR2 SVGEGT. Trimming left V 3 bases short and J 5 bases short, with 5 bases between.

The chain joins TRBV28 to TRBJ1-6; D perhaps matches TRBD1 (6 bases). V lost 2 bases and J lost 8, with 10 bases in between. The CDR3 runs 14 residues. Germline V gene lookup returns CDR1 MDHEN and CDR2 SYDVKM. The chain's CDR3 is CASSLAGAYSPLHF. The CDR3 nucleotides read TGTGCCAGCAGTTTAGCAGGGGCATATTCACCCCTCCACTTT.

This rearrangement joins TRBV30 to TRBJ2-7; 10 nucleotides agree with TRBD2. Germline V lookup: CDR1 GTSNPN, CDR2 SVGIG (reference sequence). This CDR3 spans 12 amino acids. J lost 5 bases, V lost 4 bases, and 2 bases had no gene match. The CDR3: CAWTSGSNEQYF. Here the CDR3 DNA reads TGTGCCTGGACTAGCGGGAGTAACGAGCAGTACTTC.

The genes are TRBV12-5 and TRBJ2-1; 8 nucleotides line up with TRBD2. Germline V gene sequence: CDR1 LGHNT, CDR2 FRNRAP. V was pared by 2 bases and J by 7 bases, with 7 bases of the junction left unmatched. CDR3 length: 15 residues. The CDR3 sequence is CASGLSSGVHNEQFF. For the CDR3, the DNA is TGTGCTAGTGGTTTGAGTAGCGGGGTTCATAATGAGCAGTTCTTC.

The chain uses TRBV7-2 and TRBJ2-6, with 7 bases matching TRBD1. The CDR3 loop spans 15 amino acids. V was clipped by 7 bases and J by 1 base; unmatched bases: 4. CDR1 is SGHTA, CDR2 FQGNSA, per germline. The CDR3 sequence is CASKQGTSGANVLTF. CDR3 nucleotide sequence: TGTGCCAGCAAACAGGGGACGTCTGGGGCCAACGTCCTGACTTTC. The full variable domain, with the rest looked up from reference TRBV7-2 and TRBJ2-6, is GAGVSQSPSNKVTEKGKDVELRCDPISGHTALYWYRQSLGQGLEFLIYFQGNSAPDKSGLPSDRFSAERTGGSVSTLTIQRTQQEDSAVYLCASKQGTSGANVLTFGAGSRLTVL.

V and J are TRBV9 and TRBJ1-6, with 12 bases that match TRBD1. Trimming at V came to 3 bases and at J to 7 bases, leaving 5 bases not matched to a gene. Per the germline V gene, CDR1 is SGDLS and CDR2 is YYNGEE. This CDR3 spans 16 amino acids. CDR3 in DNA: TGTGCCAGCAGCGCGGGGACAGGGGGCGTCAATTCACCCCTCCACTTT. This sequence encodes CASSAGTGGVNSPLHF.

The rearrangement links TRBV2 to TRBJ2-7; a weak D match, TRBD2 (7 bases). In germline, CDR1 is SNHLY, CDR2 FYNNEI. The CDR3 is 14 amino acids. The ends were cut back, 2 bases at V and 7 bases at J, with 15 bases in the middle. The CDR3 sequence is CASSESRGAKEQYF. CDR3 sequence (DNA): TGTGCCAGCAGTGAATCCCGGGGGGCTAAGGAGCAGTACTTC.

The CDR3 DNA sequence: TGCGCCAGCAGCTCTACCCTTAACGTCGGGGAGCTGTTTTTT. As protein: CASSSTLNVGELFF. The rearrangement uses TRBV5-1 and TRBJ2-2; D ambiguous. CDR1 is SGHRS and CDR2 is YFSETQ in the germline V gene. This CDR3 comprises 14 residues. V lost 3 bases, J lost 7 bases, and 13 bases lay in between.

J is TRBJ2-1 and V is TRBV2; TRBD2 agrees at 11 bases. Germline assignment: CDR1 SNHLY and CDR2 FYNNEI. This CDR3 region has 15 residues. Losses at the gene ends were 5 bases for V and 4 bases for J; bases not matched to a gene: 4. DNA for the CDR3: TGTGCCAGCAGTTCCGGGACTAGCGGTTACAATGAGCAGTTCTTC. Protein: CASSSGTSGYNEQFF.

This sequence joins TRBV7-2 and TRBJ2-7, with D perhaps TRBD2 (6 bases). Per germline, CDR1 SGHTA and CDR2 FQGNSA. V gave up 5 bases and J gave up 2 bases, with 16 bases separating them. This CDR3 has 15 residues. CDR3 amino acids: CASSEAGLPPYEQYF. CDR3 DNA sequence: TGTGCCAGCAGCGAGGCGGGGTTACCCCCCTACGAGCAGTACTTC.

In DNA form, the CDR3 reads TGTGCCAGCAGCCTACGAGGGACTAGCGGGAGGTACAATGAGCAGTTCTTC. Translating it yields CASSLRGTSGRYNEQFF. The V and J genes are TRBV11-3 and TRBJ2-1; 15 bases are shared with TRBD2. This CDR3 is built from 17 residues. Germline V gives CDR1 SGHNT, CDR2 YENEEA. V shed 5 bases, J shed 4 bases, and the junction held 6 bases outside the gene matches.

The V call is TRBV10-3, the J call TRBJ2-2; D remains ambiguous. V was cut by 7 bases and J by 1 base, with 10 bases left in between. This CDR3 is built from 14 residues. CDR1 is ENHRY, CDR2 SYGVKD, per germline. CDR3 in DNA: TGTGCCATCACAGTCGGCGGGAACACCGGGGAGCTGTTTTTT. Translation gives CAITVGGNTGELFF.

The chain joins TRBV24-1 to TRBJ2-3; TRBD1 aligns across 9 bases. The CDR3 covers 13 residues. The V gene's germline CDR1 is KGHDR and CDR2 SFDVKD. J was trimmed by 6 bases and V by 8 bases; bases with no gene match: 5. The DNA for the CDR3 is TGTGCCACCATTAACAGGGGGCGGGATACGCAGTATTTT. This gives the protein CATINRGRDTQYF.

The chain employs TRBV2 and TRBJ1-6, with 8 nucleotides matching TRBD1. Trimming took 4 bases from V and 7 from J; bases not matched to a gene: 9. In germline, CDR1 is SNHLY, CDR2 FYNNEI. The CDR3 consists of 16 residues. CDR3 region: CASSGRGREENSPLHF. CDR3 coding DNA: TGTGCCAGCAGTGGCAGGGGGCGCGAAGAAAATTCACCCCTCCACTTT.

This clone was picked up one time. V and J are TRBV2 and TRBJ2-3, with D possibly matching TRBD2 (5 bases). The germline CDR1 and CDR2 sequences are SNHLY and FYNNEI. V was pared by 5 bases and J by 8 bases, with 11 bases between. This CDR3 comprises 12 residues. The CDR3 loop reads CASSSRGTTQYF. The CDR3 coding sequence is TGTGCCAGCAGTTCCCGGGGTACTACGCAGTATTTT.

CDR3 coding DNA: TGTGCCAGCAGCAGGAGTTCAGATCAGCCCCAGCATTTT. This gives the protein CASSRSSDQPQHF. The chain recombines TRBV7-2 with TRBJ1-5; the D is unclear. The ends were cut back, 5 bases at V and 5 bases at J, with 10 bases in the middle. The CDR3 length is 13 residues. Germline V gene lookup returns CDR1 SGHTA and CDR2 FQGNSA.